The 27 T cell receptor beta chains below all came from one sample that was sequenced in a study of blood T cell repertoires in COVID-19. Assay: immunoSEQ multiplex PCR; the TCRdb copy retains only in-frame clones and omits some. The sample contains approximately 46,000 clones, about 82% of which appear only once. Sample: peripheral blood. The receptors derive from a human donor in a cohort sampled during active COVID-19.

The V and J genes are TRBV29-1 and TRBJ2-3; 8 nucleotides match TRBD2. CDR3 length: 17 amino acids. CDR1 is SQVTM and CDR2 is ANQGSEA in the germline V gene. With 3 bases clipped from V and 0 bases from J, the junction kept 11 bases outside the gene matches. CDR3 bases: TGCAGCGTTGACAGTAAATTCGCTAGCGGGAGCACAGATACGCAGTATTTT. It encodes CSVDSKFASGSTDTQYF.

V gene TRBV6-5 combines with J gene TRBJ1-4; maybe TRBD1 (6 bases). Germline assignment: CDR1 MNHEY and CDR2 SVGAGI. Deletions cut 11 bases from V and 8 bases from J, with 21 bases between. This CDR3 is built from 14 residues. CDR3 in amino acids: CAYYHGGQEEKLFF. The DNA of the CDR3 is TGTGCCTACTACCACGGGGGGCAGGAAGAAAAACTGTTTTTT.

The sample holds one count of this clone. V is TRBV4-1 and J is TRBJ2-7, with 7 bases that match TRBD2. The CDR3 spans 15 residues. Trimming removed 1 base from V and 2 bases from J; junction bases left unmatched: 5. Per the germline V gene, CDR1 is MGHRA and CDR2 is YSYEKL. The CDR3 is CASSQGGLAAYEQYF. For the CDR3, the DNA is TGCGCCAGCAGCCAAGGCGGGCTAGCGGCCTACGAGCAGTACTTC.

In this sample, this clone turned up a few times. The rearrangement uses TRBV5-1 and TRBJ2-7; the match to TRBD2 covers 14 bases. The junction had 10 bases not matched to a gene; V was cut back by 3 bases and J by 2 bases. The CDR3 totals 18 residues. The germline V gene encodes CDR1 SGHRS and CDR2 YFSETQ. For the CDR3, the DNA is TGCGCCAGCAGCTACACCGGGACTAGCGGGGGTATACCCTACGAGCAGTACTTC. Its translation is CASSYTGTSGGIPYEQYF.

This clone occurred once. CDR3 amino acids: CASRGQGRGNTIYF. The CDR3 DNA follows: TGTGCCAGCAGGGGACAGGGGAGAGGAAACACCATATATTTT. J is TRBJ1-3 and V is TRBV6-5; 10 nucleotides align to TRBD1. Looked up from germline, CDR1 is MNHEY and CDR2 is SVGAGI. Trimming took 6 bases from V and 4 from J; bases not matched to a gene: 3. The CDR3 loop spans 14 amino acids.

The chain couples TRBV5-1 to TRBJ2-5; 12 nucleotides align to TRBD2. The CDR3 runs to 18 residues. Germline assignment: CDR1 SGHRS and CDR2 YFSETQ. V gave up 4 bases and J gave up 2 bases; unmatched junction bases: 12. CDR3 DNA sequence: TGCGCCAGCAGCGCCGCCCGACTAGCGGGAGTCGGTCAAGAGACCCAGTACTTC. It encodes CASSAARLAGVGQETQYF.

The chain combines TRBV10-3 with TRBJ2-2, with a weak D call TRBD2 (6 bases). CDR1 and CDR2 from the germline V gene are ENHRY and SYGVKD. The CDR3 has 16 residues. The V gene lost 2 bases and the J gene lost 5 bases, with 15 bases spanning the gap. The CDR3 is CAISEVGSSLTGELFF. DNA of the CDR3: TGTGCCATCAGTGAGGTCGGGAGTAGCTTAACCGGGGAGCTGTTTTTT.

The V and J genes are TRBV14 and TRBJ1-3, with TRBD1 matching 7 bases. Germline CDR1 is SGHDN and CDR2 is FVKESK. Losses at the gene ends were 4 bases for V and 0 bases for J; bases not matched to a gene: 3. This CDR3 spans 15 amino acids. In nucleotides, the CDR3 is TGTGCCAGCAGCCTGGGACAGTTCTCTGGAAACACCATATATTTT. Its protein product is CASSLGQFSGNTIYF.

The rearrangement uses TRBV7-8 and TRBJ2-5; 9 nucleotides align to TRBD1. The CDR3 is 15 amino acids. The J segment lost 5 bases and the V segment lost 5 bases, leaving 9 bases of the junction unmatched. Germline V gives CDR1 SGHVS, CDR2 FQNEAQ. The CDR3 bases are TGTGCCAGCAGCCTAGGCGGACAGGGGTTGGAGACCCAGTACTTC. This translates into CASSLGGQGLETQYF.

The chain employs TRBV7-2 and TRBJ2-3; 9 bases line up with TRBD1. The germline gives CDR1 SGHTA, CDR2 FQGNSA. The ends lost 1 base at V and 7 bases at J; junction bases unmatched: 6. The CDR3 length is 15 residues. Written as DNA, the CDR3 is TGTGCCAGCAGCTTAGTGGGACAGGGTCTGAATACGCAGTATTTT. Translation: CASSLVGQGLNTQYF.

The chain is built from TRBV6-1 and TRBJ2-1; 12 bases are a match to TRBD2. In germline, CDR1 is MNHNS, CDR2 SASEGT. The junction had 10 bases not matched to a gene; V was cut back by 4 bases and J by 6 bases. CDR3 length equals 17 residues. The CDR3 spells CASSVLAGGVKINEQFF. In nucleotides, the CDR3 is TGTGCCAGCAGTGTACTAGCGGGAGGCGTGAAAATCAATGAGCAGTTCTTC.

The chain recombines TRBV5-4 with TRBJ1-2; 8 nucleotides align to TRBD1. V gave up 2 bases and J gave up 5 bases; unmatched junction bases: 5. Germline CDR1 SGHNT, CDR2 YYREEE (reference sequence). This CDR3 has 14 residues. The CDR3 loop reads CASSLRQGLYGYTF. For the CDR3, the DNA is TGTGCCAGCAGCTTACGACAGGGGCTTTATGGCTACACCTTC.

The gene calls are TRBV10-3 and TRBJ1-4; D unclear. The CDR3 length is 15 residues. From germline, CDR1 is ENHRY and CDR2 SYGVKD. V gave up 0 bases and J gave up 8 bases, with 13 bases separating them. The CDR3 protein is CAISESTRGLEKLFF. CDR3 nucleotides: TGTGCCATCAGTGAGTCGACTCGAGGGTTGGAAAAACTGTTTTTT.

The chain employs TRBV9 and TRBJ2-7; 7 bases align to TRBD1. The V segment lost 4 bases and the J segment 7 bases; nucleotides outside the gene matches: 8. The CDR3 is 13 amino acids. Germline V gene lookup returns CDR1 SGDLS and CDR2 YYNGEE. CDR3 sequence (DNA): TGTGCCAGCAGCACCACAGGGGATGGGGAGCAGTACTTC. This translates into CASSTTGDGEQYF.

V is TRBV11-1 and J is TRBJ2-1; 12 positions match TRBD1. Germline CDR1 reads SGHAT; CDR2 reads FQDESV (reference sequence). The CDR3 spans 16 residues. The V and J ends lost 5 bases and 8 bases, in that order; junction bases with no gene match: 10. The CDR3 region has the DNA TGTGCCAGCAGCGTTACCGGGACAGGGGGCGCGGATGAGCAGTTCTTC. Translation gives CASSVTGTGGADEQFF. The entire variable domain, with the rest obtained from reference TRBV11-1 and TRBJ2-1, is as follows: EAEVAQSPRYKITEKSQAVAFWCDPISGHATLYWYRQILGQGPELLVQFQDESVVDDSQLPKDRFSAERLKGVDSTLKIQPAELGDSAMYLCASSVTGTGGADEQFFGPGTRLTVL.

The chain has TRBV12-5 and TRBJ2-7, with D unresolved. CDR3 length: 16 residues. Trimming took off 0 bases at V and 5 bases at J, with 17 bases between the two ends. Germline CDR1 and CDR2: LGHNT and FRNRAP. The CDR3 sequence is CASGLVLSETSHEQYF. CDR3 in DNA: TGTGCTAGTGGTTTGGTACTGTCCGAAACGAGCCACGAGCAGTACTTC.

J is TRBJ1-5 and V is TRBV30; 9 nucleotides line up with TRBD1. The germline V gene encodes CDR1 GTSNPN and CDR2 SVGIG (reference sequence). CDR3 size: 15 residues. V lost 1 base, J lost 7 bases, and 8 bases stayed unmatched. As DNA, the CDR3 is TGTGCCTGGAGTGGCGGACAGGGGATAGGGCAGCCCCAGCATTTT. This encodes CAWSGGQGIGQPQHF.

A few counts support this clone. The chain joins TRBV3-1 (or the pseudogene TRBV3-2) to TRBJ2-7; 7 bases are a match to TRBD1. CDR1 and CDR2 from the germline V gene are LGHDT and YNNKEL (reference sequence). This CDR3 region has 13 residues. V was clipped by 5 bases and J by 3 bases; unmatched bases: 4. CDR3 loop: CASSTRQGYEQYF. In DNA, the CDR3 is TGTGCCAGCAGCACCCGACAGGGCTACGAGCAGTACTTC.

The chain recombines TRBV20-1 with TRBJ2-1; D is perhaps TRBD2 (6 bases). The V gene lost 5 bases and the J gene lost 9 bases, with 8 bases spanning the gap. Germline lookup yields CDR1 DFQATT and CDR2 SNEGSKA (reference sequence). The CDR3 totals 10 residues. The CDR3 DNA follows: TGCAGTGCTGAGCGGGCTGAGCAGTTCTTC. It translates to CSAERAEQFF.

This clone was detected once. The junction and the germline gene differ at one end; a read error may be behind it. The V gene is TRBV2, the J gene TRBJ2-7; tentatively, D is TRBD1 (5 bases). From germline, CDR1 is SNHLY and CDR2 FYNNEI. The CDR3 is 12 amino acids. The CDR3 DNA reads TGTGCTAGCAGGAAGGGGTCCAACGAGCAGTACTTC. It is translated as CASRKGSNEQYF.

The gene calls are TRBV18 and TRBJ1-2, with 7 bases fitting TRBD1. The CDR3 totals 17 residues. Germline V CDR1 and CDR2: KGHSH, LQKENI. The junction had 14 bases not matched to a gene; V was cut back by 3 bases and J by 4 bases. CDR3 loop: CASSPVNAGTAVYGYTF. As DNA, the CDR3 is TGTGCCAGCTCACCTGTAAACGCCGGGACAGCCGTCTATGGCTACACCTTC.

The chain combines TRBV2 with TRBJ1-1, with 7 positions matching TRBD1. The CDR3 contains 14 residues. Germline lookup yields CDR1 SNHLY and CDR2 FYNNEI. Germline trimming cut 7 bases from V and 3 bases from J; bases unmatched to any gene: 8. DNA for the CDR3: TGTGCCAGCACCGGATTGACAGGGTACACTGAAGCTTTCTTT. Encoded protein: CASTGLTGYTEAFF.

This chain joins TRBV18 and TRBJ2-3; TRBD1 matches at 8 bases. Germline V gives CDR1 KGHSH, CDR2 LQKENI. The CDR3 has 15 amino acids. Trimming took 5 bases from V and 0 from J; bases not matched to a gene: 4. In nucleotides, the CDR3 is TGTGCCAGCTCAAGCAACAGGGGGAGCACAGATACGCAGTATTTT. Translating gives CASSSNRGSTDTQYF.

The rearrangement links TRBV6-1 to TRBJ1-2; D might be TRBD1 (5 bases). V was cut by 2 bases and J by 4 bases, with 14 bases left in between. The CDR3 runs 15 residues. From germline, CDR1 is MNHNS and CDR2 SASEGT. As DNA, the CDR3 is TGTGCCAGCAGTGAAAGTACAGGTCTCACCTATGGCTACACCTTC. Its protein is CASSESTGLTYGYTF.

This chain connects TRBV18 to TRBJ2-7; D is undetermined. Germline CDR1 reads KGHSH; CDR2 reads LQKENI. V shed 2 bases and J shed 4 bases, with 6 bases lying between them. This CDR3 is 12 amino acids long. The CDR3 DNA is TGTGCCAGCTCACCAAGCCTGTACGAGCAGTACTTC. Translation gives CASSPSLYEQYF.

The chain employs TRBV6-5 and TRBJ1-2, with 8 bases that match TRBD1. J gave up 4 bases and V 2 bases, and 3 bases lay outside the gene matches. The length of the CDR3 is 14 residues. Germline V gene data show CDR1 as MNHEY and CDR2 as SVGAGI. CDR3 loop: CASSYQGAAYGYTF. CDR3 sequence (DNA): TGTGCCAGCAGTTACCAGGGGGCGGCCTATGGCTACACCTTC.

This chain joins TRBV7-2 and TRBJ2-1; TRBD2 matches at 7 bases. The V gene end was trimmed by 6 bases and the J gene end by 7 bases; junction bases not matched to a gene: 9. There are 14 residues in the CDR3. Germline CDR1 SGHTA, CDR2 FQGNSA. The CDR3 region has the DNA TGTGCCAGCAGTATGACTAGCTTTACGAATGAGCAGTTCTTC. It yields the protein CASSMTSFTNEQFF.